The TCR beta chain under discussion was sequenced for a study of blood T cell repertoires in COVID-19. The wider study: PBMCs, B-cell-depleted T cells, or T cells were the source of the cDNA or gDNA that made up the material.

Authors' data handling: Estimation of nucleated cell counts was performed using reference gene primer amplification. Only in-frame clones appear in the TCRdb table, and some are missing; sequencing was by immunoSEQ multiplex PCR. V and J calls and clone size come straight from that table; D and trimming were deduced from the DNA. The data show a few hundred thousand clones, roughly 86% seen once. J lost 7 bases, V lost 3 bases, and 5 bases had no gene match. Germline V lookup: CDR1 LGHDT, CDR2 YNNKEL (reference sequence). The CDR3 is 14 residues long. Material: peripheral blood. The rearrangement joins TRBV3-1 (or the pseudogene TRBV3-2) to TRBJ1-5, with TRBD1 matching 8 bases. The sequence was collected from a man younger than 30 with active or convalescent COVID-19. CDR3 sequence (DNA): TGTGCCAGCAGCCATACAGGGGGAGAACAGCCCCAGCATTTT. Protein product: CASSHTGGEQPQHF.